Listed below are T cell receptor beta chains from one sample, sequenced in a study of blood T cell repertoires in COVID-19. Assay: immunoSEQ multiplex PCR; the TCRdb copy retains only in-frame clones and omits some. The sample includes about 310,000 clones, around 90% of them seen just once. The sample was peripheral blood. The source is a young woman with COVID-19, enrolled during active disease. Both conserved end residues are part of each CDR3. Each record gives: CDR3 DNA, CDR3 protein, clone size, V gene, D gene, J gene, CDR3 length. The D gene is left open where the match is weak. Size is stated for part of the rows, as once, few or many counts, or as a class when the clone is expanded.

TGCGCCAGCAGCTTTCCCGATAAATTGACAGGGAGTTTAAGGGGCTACACCTTC,CASSFPDKLTGSLRGYTF,-,TRBV5-1,TRBD1,TRBJ1-2,18
TGTGCCAGCAGCTTAGGCTCTAGCGGCTACGAGCAGTACTTC,CASSLGSSGYEQYF,-,TRBV7-2,TRBD2,TRBJ2-7,14
TGTGCCAGTAGTATGAGCGGGTTCAATCAGCCCCAGCATTTT,CASSMSGFNQPQHF,few,TRBV19,-,TRBJ1-5,14
TGTGCCAGCTCACCACCGCGGGACTCCTACGAGCAGTACTTC,CASSPPRDSYEQYF,-,TRBV18,-,TRBJ2-7,14
TGCGCCAGCAGCCCCAACCATGACAGTGGCTACACCTTC,CASSPNHDSGYTF,-,TRBV5-1,-,TRBJ1-2,13
TGTGCCAGCTCGGGGGAAGAAGCTTTCTTT,CASSGEEAFF,-,TRBV2,-,TRBJ1-1,10
TGTGCCAGCAGCTGGACAAGCTCTGGAAACACCATATATTTT,CASSWTSSGNTIYF,-,TRBV3-1/TRBV3-2,-,TRBJ1-3,14
TGTGCCACCAGTTCTAGCGGGAGTGTGGAGACCCAGTACTTC,CATSSSGSVETQYF,-,TRBV24-1,TRBD2,TRBJ2-5,14
TGTGCCAGCAGTCCCAGACAGGGCCCAAACACCGGGGAGCTGTTTTTT,CASSPRQGPNTGELFF,-,TRBV27,TRBD1,TRBJ2-2,16
TGTGCCAGCAGCCCCAACCAAAAGTCGGGCCCAGGGTTGGTGAATGAGCAGTTCTTC,CASSPNQKSGPGLVNEQFF,-,TRBV7-9,-,TRBJ2-1,19
TGTGCCACCAGGGACAGGGGTTACACCGGGGAGCTGTTTTTT,CATRDRGYTGELFF,-,TRBV24-1,TRBD1,TRBJ2-2,14
TGTGCCAGCAGCTTACTGAAAGGGGGTCGAGGTACTGAAGCTTTCTTT,CASSLLKGGRGTEAFF,-,TRBV11-2,-,TRBJ1-1,16
TGCGCCAGCAGCTTCGGAGTTGAAAATGAAAAACTGTTTTTT,CASSFGVENEKLFF,-,TRBV5-1,-,TRBJ1-4,14
TGTGCCAGCAGCTTTGGCTTAGCGGGAGACTACGAGCAGTACTTC,CASSFGLAGDYEQYF,-,TRBV5-5,TRBD2,TRBJ2-7,15
TGTGCCAGCAGCCTATTGGCGGGAGGAGTAGGCAATGAGCAGTTCTTC,CASSLLAGGVGNEQFF,-,TRBV11-3,TRBD2,TRBJ2-1,16
TGTGCCAGCAGCCGTGCTCCAGCGGGAGATACGTATGAGCAGTTCTTC,CASSRAPAGDTYEQFF,-,TRBV7-9,TRBD2,TRBJ2-1,16
TGTGCCAGCAGCTTAGACAGGGTGAACACTGAAGCTTTCTTT,CASSLDRVNTEAFF,-,TRBV7-2,-,TRBJ1-1,14
TGTGCCAGCTCACGACAGGGCACTAGCACAGATACGCAGTATTTT,CASSRQGTSTDTQYF,-,TRBV18,TRBD1,TRBJ2-3,15
TGTGCCAGCAGCTGGGGACTAGCGGGTAATGAGCAGTTCTTC,CASSWGLAGNEQFF,-,TRBV7-9,TRBD2,TRBJ2-1,14
TGTGCCAGCCATTGGGCAGGGACGTGGAAGGGGGATCAGCCCCAGCATTTT,CASHWAGTWKGDQPQHF,-,TRBV19,-,TRBJ1-5,17
TGTGCCAGCAGCGGACAGGGGTACACTGAAGCTTTCTTT,CASSGQGYTEAFF,-,TRBV28,TRBD1,TRBJ1-1,13
TGTGCCAGCAGCCTAAAAACGGCGGGACAGGGGGCAGATACGCAGTATTTT,CASSLKTAGQGADTQYF,-,TRBV3-1/TRBV3-2,TRBD1,TRBJ2-3,17
TGCGCCAGCAGCCAAGAATCTAGGGGAACAGATACGCAGTATTTT,CASSQESRGTDTQYF,-,TRBV4-1,-,TRBJ2-3,15
TGTGCCAGCAGCGTCACGGGGTTCACTGAAGCTTTCTTT,CASSVTGFTEAFF,-,TRBV9,-,TRBJ1-1,13
TGTGCCAGCAGTTTTAATGGCCGGGGGTTAAACACTGAAGCTTTCTTT,CASSFNGRGLNTEAFF,-,TRBV28,-,TRBJ1-1,16
TGTGCCATCAGTGAGGTGGGGCAGGTAGATCAGCCCCAGCATTTT,CAISEVGQVDQPQHF,-,TRBV10-3,-,TRBJ1-5,15
TGTGCCAGCACCCAAAAGAGCACTGAAGCTTTCTTT,CASTQKSTEAFF,-,TRBV6-1,-,TRBJ1-1,12
TGCAGTGCTAGTTCAGGGAAAGCTGAAGCTTTCTTT,CSASSGKAEAFF,-,TRBV20-1,-,TRBJ1-1,12
TGTGCCAGCAGTGAGTCAACCGCTGGCGGTCAGCCCCAGCATTTT,CASSESTAGGQPQHF,-,TRBV2,-,TRBJ1-5,15
TGCAGCGCTGCCGACAGGCGAGATTCACCCCTCCACTTT,CSAADRRDSPLHF,-,TRBV29-1,-,TRBJ1-6,13
TGTGCCAGCAGTGAAGATGGCCGCCTAGAGCCCCAGCATTTT,CASSEDGRLEPQHF,few,TRBV2,-,TRBJ1-5,14
TGTGCCAGCAGCGGGTCAGGAAATCCGGATGAGCAGTTCTTC,CASSGSGNPDEQFF,-,TRBV11-1,-,TRBJ2-1,14
TGCAGTGCTAGAGTTCAAGGCTACACCTTC,CSARVQGYTF,-,TRBV20-1,-,TRBJ1-2,10
TGTGCCAGCAGCCCCCGAGTGAGCAATCAGCCCCAGCATTTT,CASSPRVSNQPQHF,-,TRBV7-2,-,TRBJ1-5,14
TGCGCCAGCAGCTTTGGGGGCTCAGCTAACTATGGCTACACCTTC,CASSFGGSANYGYTF,-,TRBV5-1,-,TRBJ1-2,15
TGCGCCAGCAGCTTGGACTTTAGCTCTGGAAACACCATATATTTT,CASSLDFSSGNTIYF,-,TRBV5-1,-,TRBJ1-3,15
TGTGCCAGTAGTAAACCAGCAACTAATGAAAAACTGTTTTTT,CASSKPATNEKLFF,-,TRBV19,-,TRBJ1-4,14
TGTGCCAGCAGAGACCGACAGGGTAGCACAGATACGCAGTATTTT,CASRDRQGSTDTQYF,-,TRBV11-2,TRBD1,TRBJ2-3,15
TGCAGCGTTGGACAGGGGGTGGGTGAAAAACTGTTTTTT,CSVGQGVGEKLFF,-,TRBV29-1,TRBD1,TRBJ1-4,13
TGTGCCAGTAGTATTGGGGCCACTGAAGCTTTCTTT,CASSIGATEAFF,-,TRBV19,-,TRBJ1-1,12
TGTGCCAGCAGCTTAGGACCGGGACAGGGGGCGCGGGATGAGCAGTTCTTC,CASSLGPGQGARDEQFF,-,TRBV11-2,TRBD1,TRBJ2-1,17
TGCGCCAGCAGCTTGGAAGGGGGACAGCCTAACTATGGCTACACCTTC,CASSLEGGQPNYGYTF,-,TRBV5-1,TRBD1,TRBJ1-2,16
TGTGCCACCAGCAGAGATCGGGAATCTGGTACGCAGTATTTT,CATSRDRESGTQYF,-,TRBV15,-,TRBJ2-3,14
TGTGCCAGCAGTATTACTAGCGGGTACTACGAGCAGTACTTC,CASSITSGYYEQYF,-,TRBV2,TRBD2,TRBJ2-7,14
TGTGCCACGACAGATCAAACAGGGTTTGGCTACACCTTC,CATTDQTGFGYTF,-,TRBV19,-,TRBJ1-2,13
TGTGCCACCAGCAAGGGCCTGGTTGTCGGAGGGGAGACCCAGTACTTC,CATSKGLVVGGETQYF,-,TRBV15,-,TRBJ2-5,16
TGTGCCAGCAGCTTACTGACGACAGGGACCGATCAGCCCCAGCATTTT,CASSLLTTGTDQPQHF,-,TRBV7-9,TRBD1,TRBJ1-5,16